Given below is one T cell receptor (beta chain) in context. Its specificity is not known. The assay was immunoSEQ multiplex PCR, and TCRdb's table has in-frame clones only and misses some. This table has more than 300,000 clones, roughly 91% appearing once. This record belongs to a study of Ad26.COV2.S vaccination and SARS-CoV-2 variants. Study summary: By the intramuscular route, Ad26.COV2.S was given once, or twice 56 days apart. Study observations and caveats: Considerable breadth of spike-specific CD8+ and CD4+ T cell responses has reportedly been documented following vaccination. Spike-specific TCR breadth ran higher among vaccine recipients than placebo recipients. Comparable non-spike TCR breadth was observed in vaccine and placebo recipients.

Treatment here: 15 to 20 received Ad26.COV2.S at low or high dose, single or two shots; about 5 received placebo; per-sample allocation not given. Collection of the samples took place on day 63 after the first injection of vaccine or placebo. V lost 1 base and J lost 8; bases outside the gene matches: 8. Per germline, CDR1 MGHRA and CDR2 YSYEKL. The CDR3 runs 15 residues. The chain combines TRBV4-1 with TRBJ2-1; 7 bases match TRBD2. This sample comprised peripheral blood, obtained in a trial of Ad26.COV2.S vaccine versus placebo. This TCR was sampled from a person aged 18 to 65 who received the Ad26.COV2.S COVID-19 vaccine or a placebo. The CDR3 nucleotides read TGCGCCAGCAGCCAAGGGACTAGGGATTCCGATGAGCAGTTCTTC. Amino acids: CASSQGTRDSDEQFF.